These 32 T cell receptor beta chains were all obtained from the same sample, sequenced in a study of blood T cell repertoires in COVID-19. Method: immunoSEQ multiplex PCR; TCRdb's copy keeps in-frame clones and lacks some. This sample has about 180,000 clones, with approximately 82% found just once. Sequencing input: peripheral blood. The receptor source for this set is an elderly woman with active or convalescent COVID-19.

This clone was seen only once. The chain couples TRBV5-1 to TRBJ1-4; D uncertain. Germline V gene lookup returns CDR1 SGHRS and CDR2 YFSETQ. Between the trimmed V and J ends, which lost 3 bases and 10 bases, there was a span of 19 bases. This CDR3 is built from 15 residues. DNA of the CDR3: TGCGCCAGCAGCTCCGACTCTCCCCTGGGTGGAAAACTGTTTTTT. Translated: CASSSDSPLGGKLFF.

The chain couples TRBV6-1 to TRBJ1-2; the D is unclear. The CDR3 contains 13 residues. Germline CDR1 MNHNS, CDR2 SASEGT. The V gene lost 2 bases and the J gene lost 2 bases, with 6 bases spanning the gap. The CDR3 loop is CASSETRNYGYTF. In DNA form, the CDR3 reads TGTGCCAGCAGTGAAACCAGAAACTATGGCTACACCTTC.

V and J are TRBV5-6 and TRBJ2-7, with D possibly being TRBD2 (6 bases). V was cut by 0 bases and J by 2 bases, with 15 bases left in between. The CDR3 loop spans 16 amino acids. Germline V gives CDR1 SGHDT, CDR2 YYEEEE. The CDR3 nucleotides read TGTGCCAGCAGCTTGGCAGGAACTAGCCGTACCTACGAGCAGTACTTC. It is translated as CASSLAGTSRTYEQYF.

Comments on this clone: The sample holds other DNA sequences that translate to the same CDR3. The chain is built from TRBV11-2 and TRBJ1-2; TRBD1 might be the D (5 bases). Germline V gene lookup returns CDR1 SGHAT and CDR2 FQNNGV. The V end was cut by 5 bases, the J end by 8 bases, with 18 bases between. This CDR3 has 14 residues. CDR3 coding DNA: TGTGCCAGCAGCCCAAATGGGGGGGGTCGGGGCTACACCTTC. This sequence encodes CASSPNGGGRGYTF.

The J gene is TRBJ2-3, the V gene TRBV5-1; 12 positions match TRBD2. V gave up 3 bases and J gave up 2 bases; unmatched junction bases: 4. Per germline, CDR1 SGHRS and CDR2 YFSETQ. This CDR3 contains 16 residues. Here the CDR3 reads CASSSGLAGYTDTQYF. The CDR3, as DNA: TGCGCCAGCAGCTCCGGACTAGCGGGATACACAGATACGCAGTATTTT.

The genes are TRBV28 and TRBJ2-2, with D possibly being TRBD2 (6 bases). The germline gives CDR1 MDHEN, CDR2 SYDVKM. The CDR3 spans 15 residues. The V gene lost 2 bases and the J gene lost 8 bases, with 15 bases spanning the gap. The CDR3 region has the DNA TGTGCCAGCAGTTTACCGGGAGTTGAGTTTGGGGAGCTGTTTTTT. It is translated as CASSLPGVEFGELFF. Using reference TRBV28 and TRBJ2-2 for the parts outside the CDR3, the full variable domain is DVKVTQSSRYLVKRTGEKVFLECVQDMDHENMFWYRQDPGLGLRLIYFSYDVKMKEKGDIPEGYSVSREKKERFSLILESASTNQTSMYLCASSLPGVEFGELFFGEGSRLTVL.

V and J are TRBV19 and TRBJ2-1; D is perhaps TRBD2 (5 bases). The germline CDR1 and CDR2 sequences are LNHDA and SQIVND (reference sequence). CDR3 length equals 17 residues. The germline V and J ends were trimmed by 0 bases and 6 bases, with 18 bases remaining between them. The CDR3 DNA reads TGTGCCAGTAGTATAGACCCCCCCGGAGCGGTTCGCAATGAGCAGTTCTTC. Translating it yields CASSIDPPGAVRNEQFF.

V is TRBV10-3 and J is TRBJ1-4; TRBD1 matches 10 bases. Trimming cost V 2 bases and J 4 bases; bases outside gene matches: 4. The CDR3 spans 16 residues. Looked up from germline, CDR1 is ENHRY and CDR2 is SYGVKD. CDR3 nucleotide sequence: TGTGCCATCAGTGAGCCACGGACAGGGGGTAATGAAAAACTGTTTTTT. Its translation is CAISEPRTGGNEKLFF.

The V and J genes are TRBV25-1 and TRBJ2-1, with 8 bases fitting TRBD1. Germline loops: CDR1 MGHDK, CDR2 SYGVNS. J was trimmed by 9 bases and V by 4 bases; bases with no gene match: 17. The CDR3 extends over 17 amino acids. Here the CDR3 DNA reads TGTGCCAGCAGTGCCCGCCGGACAGGGTATAACACGGGTGAGCAGTTCTTC. Translating gives CASSARRTGYNTGEQFF.

This sequence joins TRBV21-1 and TRBJ2-1; the table gives TRBD2 as D, unverified against the DNA. TRBV21-1 is reported as a pseudogene. The CDR3 has 14 amino acids. The CDR3, as DNA: TGTGCCAGCATCAAGCGGGTGCGATACAATGAGCAGTTCTTC. Protein product: CASIKRVRYNEQFF.

This clone has a handful of counts. The chain links TRBV3-1 (or the pseudogene TRBV3-2) to TRBJ2-1, with a tentative D call TRBD2 (5 bases). Trimming shortened V by 1 base and J by 6 bases, and 10 bases separated the two germline ends. CDR3 size: 14 residues. In germline, CDR1 is LGHDT, CDR2 YNNKEL (reference sequence). Here the CDR3 reads CASSQVVGVNEQFF. In DNA form, the CDR3 reads TGTGCCAGCAGCCAAGTTGTCGGGGTCAATGAGCAGTTCTTC.

V is TRBV28 and J is TRBJ2-1; weak D call: TRBD1 (6 bases). The CDR3 totals 18 residues. V dropped 3 bases and J dropped 5 bases, with 23 bases sitting between them. Germline CDR1 reads MDHEN; CDR2 reads SYDVKM. The CDR3 nucleotides are TGTGCCAGCAGTTTTCAATTGTCGCGTCAGGGGCCAAACAATGAGCAGTTCTTC. This codes for CASSFQLSRQGPNNEQFF. The entire variable domain, with the rest obtained from reference TRBV28 and TRBJ2-1, is as follows: DVKVTQSSRYLVKRTGEKVFLECVQDMDHENMFWYRQDPGLGLRLIYFSYDVKMKEKGDIPEGYSVSREKKERFSLILESASTNQTSMYLCASSFQLSRQGPNNEQFFGPGTRLTVL.

Details on this clone: Distinct nucleotide sequences in the sample also encode this CDR3. The V call is TRBV5-1, the J call TRBJ2-1, with 7 bases that match TRBD2. Germline lookup yields CDR1 SGHRS and CDR2 YFSETQ. The CDR3 is 15 amino acids. Trimming removed 2 bases from V and 1 base from J; junction bases left unmatched: 3. The DNA for the CDR3 is TGCGCCAGCAGCTTAGGCGGGAGTTCCTACAATGAGCAGTTCTTC. It codes for CASSLGGSSYNEQFF.

The chain carries TRBV2 and TRBJ2-4; the D is unclear. The CDR3 is made up of 11 amino acids. V lost 4 bases, J lost 9 bases, and 7 bases lay in between. Germline V gene data show CDR1 as SNHLY and CDR2 as FYNNEI. Here the CDR3 DNA reads TGTGCCAGCAGTGGGAGTGTCATTCAGTACTTC. Translation gives CASSGSVIQYF.

This clone was seen more than once but under ten times. V and J are TRBV18 and TRBJ2-1, with a possible D match to TRBD2 (6 bases). The germline gives CDR1 KGHSH, CDR2 LQKENI. With 3 bases removed from V and 5 bases from J, the gap between germline ends came to 14 bases. CDR3 length: 15 amino acids. The CDR3, as DNA: TGTGCCAGCTCACCGCTGCGGGACCGGAACAATGAGCAGTTCTTC. Its translation is CASSPLRDRNNEQFF.

Here the CDR3 reads CASSRRTDNTEAFF. DNA of the CDR3: TGTGCCAGCAGCCGGAGGACGGATAACACTGAAGCTTTCTTT. The chain carries TRBV7-6 and TRBJ1-1; no firm D call. Trimming took off 5 bases at V and 2 bases at J, with 12 bases between the two ends. The germline V gene has CDR1 SGHVS and CDR2 FNYEAQ. The CDR3 consists of 14 residues.

V usage is TRBV6-5 and J usage is TRBJ2-1; D is unresolved. V was pared by 5 bases and J by 5 bases, with 10 bases between. Germline values: CDR1 MNHEY, CDR2 SVGAGI. The CDR3 extends over 13 amino acids. In DNA, the CDR3 is TGTGCCAGCAGTCTCGAGACTCACAATGAGCAGTTCTTC. Its protein product is CASSLETHNEQFF.

The chain employs TRBV9 and TRBJ1-2; D is possibly TRBD1 (5 bases). Germline V gene sequence: CDR1 SGDLS, CDR2 YYNGEE. With 5 bases removed from V and 0 bases from J, the gap between germline ends came to 20 bases. The CDR3 spans 17 residues. CDR3 bases: TGTGCCAGCAGTCTCCCAGGAGGGGACGGCTCTAACTATGGCTACACCTTC. This translates into CASSLPGGDGSNYGYTF.

A single count supports this clone. The chain's CDR3 is CASSFKQGVGETQYF. For the CDR3, the DNA is TGTGCCAGCAGCTTTAAACAGGGGGTCGGAGAGACCCAGTACTTC. This chain joins TRBV7-9 and TRBJ2-5, with 8 bases matching TRBD1. Germline-derived CDR1 and CDR2 are SEHNR and FQNEAQ (reference sequence). This CDR3 has 15 amino acids. The ends lost 3 bases at V and 4 bases at J; junction bases unmatched: 7.

The chain uses TRBV2 and TRBJ2-5, with 7 bases identical to TRBD1. CDR3 size: 17 residues. Per the germline V gene, CDR1 is SNHLY and CDR2 is FYNNEI. V lost 6 bases, J lost 2 bases, and 15 bases stayed unmatched. Written as DNA, the CDR3 is TGTGCCAGCAGACACCATCGACAGGGAAAGAGGCAAGAGACCCAGTACTTC. It is translated as CASRHHRQGKRQETQYF.

The V and J genes are TRBV11-2 and TRBJ2-3, with 13 positions matching TRBD2. This CDR3 region has 17 residues. Unmatched junction bases numbered 6, after V lost 0 bases and J lost 6 bases. Looked up from germline, CDR1 is SGHAT and CDR2 is FQNNGV. The chain's CDR3 is CASSLDARTSGSDTQYF. DNA of the CDR3: TGTGCCAGCAGCTTAGATGCTCGGACTAGCGGGAGTGATACGCAGTATTTT.

The chain recombines TRBV7-9 with TRBJ1-2; 7 bases are shared with TRBD1. V gave up 5 bases and J gave up 4 bases; unmatched junction bases: 4. This CDR3 has 13 amino acids. From germline, CDR1 is SEHNR and CDR2 FQNEAQ (reference sequence). This CDR3 is CASSPTGTYGYTF. DNA for the CDR3: TGTGCCAGCAGCCCGACAGGGACCTATGGCTACACCTTC. Full variable domain (outside the CDR3, taken from reference TRBV7-9 and TRBJ1-2): DTGVSQNPRHKITKRGQNVTFRCDPISEHNRLYWYRQTLGQGPEFLTYFQNEAQLEKSRLLSDRFSAERPKGSFSTLEIQRTEQGDSAMYLCASSPTGTYGYTFGSGTRLTVV.

This clone has just one count. This rearrangement joins TRBV5-1 to TRBJ1-1, with D unresolved. The CDR3 has 16 amino acids. The germline V and J ends were trimmed by 4 bases and 4 bases, with 20 bases remaining between them. CDR1 is SGHRS, CDR2 YFSETQ, per germline. The DNA for the CDR3 is TGCGCCAGCAGCCTATCAGCGGGCACCTTATCCACTGAAGCTTTCTTT. Protein product: CASSLSAGTLSTEAFF. Using reference TRBV5-1 and TRBJ1-1 for the parts outside the CDR3, the full variable domain is KAGVTQTPRYLIKTRGQQVTLSCSPISGHRSVSWYQQTPGQGLQFLFEYFSETQRNKGNFPGRFSGRQFSNSRSEMNVSTLELGDSALYLCASSLSAGTLSTEAFFGQGTRLTVV.

The rearrangement uses TRBV7-9 and TRBJ1-1, with D unresolved. V gave up 2 bases and J gave up 2 bases, with 9 bases separating them. Per the germline V gene, CDR1 is SEHNR and CDR2 is FQNEAQ (reference sequence). This CDR3 has 14 amino acids. CDR3 in amino acids: CASSLTSINTEAFF. CDR3 nucleotide sequence: TGTGCCAGCAGCTTAACTTCAATAAACACTGAAGCTTTCTTT.

The chain couples TRBV9 to TRBJ1-1; no reliable D call. The CDR3 runs 13 residues. Trimming shortened V by 0 bases and J by 3 bases, and 6 bases separated the two germline ends. The germline V gene has CDR1 SGDLS and CDR2 YYNGEE. CDR3 residues: CASSVASHTEAFF. The DNA for the CDR3 is TGTGCCAGCAGCGTAGCGAGCCACACTGAAGCTTTCTTT. The variable domain in full, with the rest retrieved from reference TRBV9 and TRBJ1-1, is DSGVTQTPKHLITATGQRVTLRCSPRSGDLSVYWYQQSLDQGLQFLIQYYNGEERAKGNILERFSAQQFPDLHSELNLSSLELGDSALYFCASSVASHTEAFFGQGTRLTVV.

V is TRBV5-1 and J is TRBJ2-7; 11 nucleotides agree with TRBD2. Looked up from germline, CDR1 is SGHRS and CDR2 is YFSETQ. The J segment lost 4 bases and the V segment lost 0 bases, leaving 6 bases of the junction unmatched. This CDR3 is 16 amino acids long. The CDR3 bases are TGCGCCAGCAGCTTGGGGAGACTAGCGGGAATGTACGAGCAGTACTTC. Encoded protein: CASSLGRLAGMYEQYF.

The J gene is TRBJ2-3, the V gene TRBV28, with 7 positions matching TRBD2. CDR1 is MDHEN and CDR2 is SYDVKM in the germline V gene. The CDR3 is made up of 14 amino acids. V lost 2 bases and J lost 4; bases outside the gene matches: 3. As DNA, the CDR3 is TGTGCCAGCAGTTTAATGGGGGGGGCAGATACGCAGTATTTT. Its protein is CASSLMGGADTQYF.

Concerning this clone: At the DNA level, this CDR3 is encoded by other sequences in the same sample as well. The chain is built from TRBV7-2 and TRBJ1-2, with 11 bases fitting TRBD1. Germline V gives CDR1 SGHTA, CDR2 FQGNSA. This CDR3 is built from 16 residues. V shed 5 bases, J shed 4 bases, and the junction held 9 bases outside the gene matches. The CDR3 region is CASSAPGQGAIYGYTF. CDR3 DNA sequence: TGTGCCAGCAGCGCCCCCGGACAGGGGGCTATCTATGGCTACACCTTC.

This chain uses TRBV11-3 with TRBJ2-7; 7 positions match TRBD2. Per germline, CDR1 SGHNT and CDR2 YENEEA. The CDR3 totals 14 residues. J gave up 5 bases and V 1 base, and 5 bases lay outside the gene matches. CDR3 coding DNA: TGTGCCAGCAGCTTAGGCGGGAGTCTCAACGAGCAGTACTTC. Encoded protein: CASSLGGSLNEQYF.

The V gene is TRBV12-3 or TRBV12-4, the J gene TRBJ2-7; TRBD2 is a possible D gene (5 bases). The CDR3 length is 13 residues. The V end lost 3 bases, the J end lost 5 bases, and 11 bases lay between the germline ends. CDR3 nucleotide sequence: TGTGCCAGCAGTTTCGAGGGTGTCCACGAGCAGTACTTC. It encodes CASSFEGVHEQYF.

CDR3 sequence reads: CAISDPAPRQGSGNTIYF. The CDR3 coding sequence is TGTGCCATCAGTGACCCTGCCCCTCGACAGGGCTCTGGAAACACCATATATTTT. The chain is built from TRBV10-3 and TRBJ1-3, with 7 bases lining up with TRBD1. There are 18 residues in the CDR3. The V gene's germline CDR1 is ENHRY and CDR2 SYGVKD. With 3 bases clipped from V and 0 bases from J, the junction kept 11 bases outside the gene matches.

This sequence joins TRBV3-1 (or the pseudogene TRBV3-2) and TRBJ1-1, with 10 bases identical to TRBD1. Trimming took 1 base from V and 0 from J; bases not matched to a gene: 2. Germline-derived CDR1 and CDR2 are LGHDT and YNNKEL (reference sequence). This CDR3 comprises 16 residues. DNA of the CDR3: TGTGCCAGCAGCCAAGCTGGGACAGGGGTGAACACTGAAGCTTTCTTT. This encodes CASSQAGTGVNTEAFF.